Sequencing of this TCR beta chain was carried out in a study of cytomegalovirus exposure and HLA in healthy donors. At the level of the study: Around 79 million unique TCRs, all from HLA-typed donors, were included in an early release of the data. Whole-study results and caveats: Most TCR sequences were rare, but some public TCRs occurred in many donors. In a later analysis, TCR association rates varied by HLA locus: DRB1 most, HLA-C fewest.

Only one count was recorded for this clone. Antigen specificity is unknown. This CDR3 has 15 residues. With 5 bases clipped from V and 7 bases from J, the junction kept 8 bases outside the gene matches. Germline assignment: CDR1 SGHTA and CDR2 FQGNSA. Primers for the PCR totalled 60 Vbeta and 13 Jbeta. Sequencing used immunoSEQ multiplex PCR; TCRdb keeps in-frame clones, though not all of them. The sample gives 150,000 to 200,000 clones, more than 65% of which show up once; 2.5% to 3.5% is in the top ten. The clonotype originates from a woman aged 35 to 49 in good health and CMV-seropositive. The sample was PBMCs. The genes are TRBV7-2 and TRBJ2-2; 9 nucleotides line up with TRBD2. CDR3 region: CASSESGGLGGELFF. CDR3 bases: TGTGCCAGCAGCGAGAGCGGGGGGCTTGGCGGGGAGCTGTTTTTT.